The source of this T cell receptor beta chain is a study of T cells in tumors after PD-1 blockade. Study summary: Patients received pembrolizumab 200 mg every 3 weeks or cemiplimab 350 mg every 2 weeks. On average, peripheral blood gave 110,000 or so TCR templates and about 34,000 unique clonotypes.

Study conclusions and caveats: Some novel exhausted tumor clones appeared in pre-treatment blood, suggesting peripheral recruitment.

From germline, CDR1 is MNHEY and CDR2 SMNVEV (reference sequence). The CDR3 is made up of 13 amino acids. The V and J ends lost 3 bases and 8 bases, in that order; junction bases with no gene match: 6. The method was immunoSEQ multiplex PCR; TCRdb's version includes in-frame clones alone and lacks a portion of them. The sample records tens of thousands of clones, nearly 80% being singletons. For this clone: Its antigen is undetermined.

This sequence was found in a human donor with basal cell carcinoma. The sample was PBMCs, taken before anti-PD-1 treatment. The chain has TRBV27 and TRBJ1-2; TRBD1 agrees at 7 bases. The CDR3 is CASSFGTALGYTF. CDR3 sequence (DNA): TGTGCCAGCAGTTTTGGGACAGCACTCGGCTACACCTTC.